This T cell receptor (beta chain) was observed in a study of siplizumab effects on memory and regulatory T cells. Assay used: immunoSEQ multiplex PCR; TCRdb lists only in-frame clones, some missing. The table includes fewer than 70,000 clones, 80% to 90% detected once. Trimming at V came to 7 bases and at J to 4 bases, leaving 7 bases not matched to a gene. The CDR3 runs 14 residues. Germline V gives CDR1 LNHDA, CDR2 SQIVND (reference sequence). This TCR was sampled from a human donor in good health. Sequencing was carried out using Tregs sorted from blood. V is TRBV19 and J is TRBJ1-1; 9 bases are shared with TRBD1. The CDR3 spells CASTWDRVGTEAFF. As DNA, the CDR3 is TGTGCCAGTACCTGGGACAGGGTGGGCACTGAAGCTTTCTTT.